This T cell receptor beta chain was recorded in a study of blood T cell repertoires in COVID-19. The data were produced by immunoSEQ multiplex PCR, yet TCRdb's version contains in-frame clones alone and is incomplete. Among approximately 150,000 clones listed, 65% to 85% were seen once. The CDR3 length is 13 residues. V lost 6 bases, J lost 5 bases, and 8 bases lay in between. CDR1 MRHNA and CDR2 SNTAGT come from the germline V gene. The chain is built from TRBV6-4 and TRBJ1-6, with no clear D. The sample comprised peripheral blood. The clonotype comes from a woman aged 50 to 65 with acute or convalescent COVID-19. CDR3 amino acids: CASRAENNSPLHF. Written as DNA, the CDR3 is TGTGCCAGCAGGGCAGAAAATAATTCACCCCTCCACTTT.